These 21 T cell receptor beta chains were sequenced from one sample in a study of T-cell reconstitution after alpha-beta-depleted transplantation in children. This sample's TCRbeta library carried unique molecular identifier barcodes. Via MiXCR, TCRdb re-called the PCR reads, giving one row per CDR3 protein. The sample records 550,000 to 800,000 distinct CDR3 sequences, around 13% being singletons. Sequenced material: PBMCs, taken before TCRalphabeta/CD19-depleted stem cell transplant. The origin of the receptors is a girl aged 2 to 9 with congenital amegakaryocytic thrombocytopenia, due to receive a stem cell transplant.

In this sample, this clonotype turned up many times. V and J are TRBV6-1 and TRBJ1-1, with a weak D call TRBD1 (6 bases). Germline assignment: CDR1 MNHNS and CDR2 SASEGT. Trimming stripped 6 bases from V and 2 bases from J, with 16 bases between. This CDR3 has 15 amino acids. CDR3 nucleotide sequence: TGTGCCAGCAGGACGACCGCGGGGGCAAACACTGAAGCTTTCTTT. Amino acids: CASRTTAGANTEAFF.

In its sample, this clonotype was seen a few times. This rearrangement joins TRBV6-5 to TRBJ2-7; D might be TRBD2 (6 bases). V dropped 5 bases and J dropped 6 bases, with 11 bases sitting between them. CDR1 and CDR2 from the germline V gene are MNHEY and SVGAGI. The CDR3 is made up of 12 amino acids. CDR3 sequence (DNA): TGTGCCAGCAGTCTGCCCGGGGGCGAGCAGTACTTC. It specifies CASSLPGGEQYF.

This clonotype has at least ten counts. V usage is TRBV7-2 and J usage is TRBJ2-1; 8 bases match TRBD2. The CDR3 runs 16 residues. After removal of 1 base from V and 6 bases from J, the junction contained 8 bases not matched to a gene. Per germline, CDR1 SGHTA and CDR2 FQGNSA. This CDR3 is CASSLGWLAGGNEQFF. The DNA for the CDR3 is TGTGCCAGCAGCTTAGGTTGGCTAGCGGGTGGCAATGAGCAGTTCTTC. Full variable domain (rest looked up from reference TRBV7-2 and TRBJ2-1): GAGVSQSPSNKVTEKGKDVELRCDPISGHTALYWYRQSLGQGLEFLIYFQGNSAPDKSGLPSDRFSAERTGGSVSTLTIQRTQQEDSAVYLCASSLGWLAGGNEQFFGPGTRLTVL.

DNA of the CDR3: TGTGCCAGCAGTGTCGGCCAGTTGGAGTACTTC. Amino acids: CASSVGQLEYF. The gene calls are TRBV6-1 and TRBJ2-7; D is ambiguous. V lost 4 bases and J 11 bases, leaving 12 bases between the germline ends. From germline, CDR1 is MNHNS and CDR2 SASEGT. CDR3 length equals 11 residues.

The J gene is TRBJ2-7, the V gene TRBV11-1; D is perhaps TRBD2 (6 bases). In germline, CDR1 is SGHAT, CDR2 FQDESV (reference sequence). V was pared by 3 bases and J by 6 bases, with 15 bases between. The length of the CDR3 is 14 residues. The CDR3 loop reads CASSFSSGSGEQYF. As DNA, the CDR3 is TGTGCCAGCAGCTTTAGTAGCGGTTCGGGCGAGCAGTACTTC.

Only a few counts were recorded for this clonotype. The CDR3 loop reads CASSLSGNEKLFF. Written as DNA, the CDR3 is TGTGCCAGCAGCTTATCCGGGAACGAAAAACTGTTTTTT. The chain uses TRBV7-9 and TRBJ1-4; no firm D call. The CDR3 covers 13 residues. CDR1 is SEHNR and CDR2 is FQNEAQ in the germline V gene (reference sequence). The germline V and J ends were trimmed by 2 bases and 8 bases, with 9 bases remaining between them.

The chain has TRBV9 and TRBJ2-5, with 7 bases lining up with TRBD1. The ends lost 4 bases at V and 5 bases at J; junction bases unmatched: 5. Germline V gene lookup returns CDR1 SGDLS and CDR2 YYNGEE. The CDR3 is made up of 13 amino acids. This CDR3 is CASSKTGLETQYF. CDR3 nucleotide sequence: TGTGCCAGCAGCAAGACAGGGTTGGAGACCCAGTACTTC.

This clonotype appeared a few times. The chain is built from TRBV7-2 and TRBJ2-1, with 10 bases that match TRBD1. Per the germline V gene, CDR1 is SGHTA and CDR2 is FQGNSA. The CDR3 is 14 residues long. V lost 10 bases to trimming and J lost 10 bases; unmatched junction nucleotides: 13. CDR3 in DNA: TGTGCCACCTCCGACAGGGGGCCCGTGGGCGAGCAGTTCTTC. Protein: CATSDRGPVGEQFF.

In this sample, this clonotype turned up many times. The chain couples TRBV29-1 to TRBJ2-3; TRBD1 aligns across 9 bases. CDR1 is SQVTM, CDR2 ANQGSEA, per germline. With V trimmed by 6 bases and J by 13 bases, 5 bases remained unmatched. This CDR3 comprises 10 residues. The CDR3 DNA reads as TGCAGCGTGCGGGACAGGGATGAGTATTTT. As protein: CSVRDRDEYF.

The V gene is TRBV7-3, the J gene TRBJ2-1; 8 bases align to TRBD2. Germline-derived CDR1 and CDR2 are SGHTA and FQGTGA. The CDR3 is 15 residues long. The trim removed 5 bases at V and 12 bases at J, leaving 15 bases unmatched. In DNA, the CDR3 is TGTGCCAGCAGCACCTCCGGCGTAGCGGGATATTCGCAGTTCTTC. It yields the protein CASSTSGVAGYSQFF. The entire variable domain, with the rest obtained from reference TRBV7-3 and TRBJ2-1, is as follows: GAGVSQTPSNKVTEKGKYVELRCDPISGHTALYWYRQSLGQGPEFLIYFQGTGAADDSGLPNDRFFAVRPEGSVSTLKIQRTERGDSAVYLCASSTSGVAGYSQFFGPGTRLTVL.

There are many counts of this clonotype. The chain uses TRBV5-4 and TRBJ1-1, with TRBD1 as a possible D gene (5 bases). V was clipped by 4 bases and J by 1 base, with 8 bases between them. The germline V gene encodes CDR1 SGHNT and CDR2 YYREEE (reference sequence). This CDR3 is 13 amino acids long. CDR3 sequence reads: CASSRRENTEAFF. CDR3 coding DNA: TGTGCCAGCAGCCGCAGGGAGAACACTGAAGCTTTCTTT. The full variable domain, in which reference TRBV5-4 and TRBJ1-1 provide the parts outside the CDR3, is ETGVTQSPTHLIKTRGQQVTLRCSSQSGHNTVSWYQQALGQGPQFIFQYYREEENGRGNFPPRFSGLQFPNYSSELNVNALELDDSALYLCASSRRENTEAFFGQGTRLTVV.

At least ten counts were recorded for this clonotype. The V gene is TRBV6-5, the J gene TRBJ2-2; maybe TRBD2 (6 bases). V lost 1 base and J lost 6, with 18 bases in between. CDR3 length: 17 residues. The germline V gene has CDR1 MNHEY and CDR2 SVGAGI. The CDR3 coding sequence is TGTGCCAGCAGTTACTACCCGGCTGGGGGGAGATCCGGGGAGCTGTTTTTT. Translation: CASSYYPAGGRSGELFF.

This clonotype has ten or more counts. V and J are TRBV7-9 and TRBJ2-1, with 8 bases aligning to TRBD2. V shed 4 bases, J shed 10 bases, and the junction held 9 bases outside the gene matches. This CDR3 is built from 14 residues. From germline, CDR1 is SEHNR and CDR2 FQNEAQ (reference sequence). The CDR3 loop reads CASSYVLAAGEQFF. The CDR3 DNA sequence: TGTGCCAGCAGCTACGTACTAGCGGCGGGGGAGCAGTTCTTC.

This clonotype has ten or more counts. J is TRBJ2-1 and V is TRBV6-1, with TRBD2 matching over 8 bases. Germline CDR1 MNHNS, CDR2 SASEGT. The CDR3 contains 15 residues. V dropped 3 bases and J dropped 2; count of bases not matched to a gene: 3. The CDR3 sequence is CASSEGTRPYNEQFF. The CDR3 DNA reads TGTGCCAGCAGTGAGGGGACTAGACCCTACAATGAGCAGTTCTTC.

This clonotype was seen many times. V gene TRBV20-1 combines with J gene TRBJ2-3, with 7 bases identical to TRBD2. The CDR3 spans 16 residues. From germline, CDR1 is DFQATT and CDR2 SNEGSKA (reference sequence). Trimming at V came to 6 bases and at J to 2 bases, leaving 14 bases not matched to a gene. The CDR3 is CSALATGLPNTDTQYF. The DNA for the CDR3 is TGCAGTGCCCTAGCGACGGGACTACCAAACACAGATACGCAGTATTTT.

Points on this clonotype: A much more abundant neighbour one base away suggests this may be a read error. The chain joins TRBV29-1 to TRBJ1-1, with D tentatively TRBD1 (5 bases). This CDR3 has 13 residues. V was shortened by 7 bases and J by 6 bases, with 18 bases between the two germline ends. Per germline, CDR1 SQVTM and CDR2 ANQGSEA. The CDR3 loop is CSGKQDWGAEAFF. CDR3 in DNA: TGCAGCGGGAAACAGGATTGGGGCGCTGAAGCTTTCTTT.

The CDR3 DNA sequence: TGCAGCGTTGACGCCCCGCTTCACACTGAAGCTTTCTTT. Its translation: CSVDAPLHTEAFF. The V gene is TRBV29-1, the J gene TRBJ1-1; D unresolved. The V end lost 3 bases, the J end lost 3 bases, and 11 bases lay between the germline ends. Per the germline V gene, CDR1 is SQVTM and CDR2 is ANQGSEA. The CDR3 spans 13 residues.

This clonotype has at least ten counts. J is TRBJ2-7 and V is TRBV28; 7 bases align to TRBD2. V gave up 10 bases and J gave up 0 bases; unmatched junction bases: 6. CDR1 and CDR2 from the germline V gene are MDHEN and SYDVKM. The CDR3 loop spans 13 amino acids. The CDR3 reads CATSGTASYEQYF. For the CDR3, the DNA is TGTGCCACCAGCGGGACGGCCTCCTACGAGCAGTACTTC.

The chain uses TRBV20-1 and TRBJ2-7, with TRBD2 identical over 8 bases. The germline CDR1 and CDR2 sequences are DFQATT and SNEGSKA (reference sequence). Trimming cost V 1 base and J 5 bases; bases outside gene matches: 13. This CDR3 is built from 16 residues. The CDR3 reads CSARVLTSGTPHEQYF. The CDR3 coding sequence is TGCAGTGCTAGAGTTCTTACTAGCGGAACCCCCCACGAGCAGTACTTC.

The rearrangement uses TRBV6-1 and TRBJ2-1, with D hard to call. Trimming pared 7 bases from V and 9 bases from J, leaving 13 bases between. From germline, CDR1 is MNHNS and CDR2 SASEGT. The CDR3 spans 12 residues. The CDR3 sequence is CASTFRRTEQFF. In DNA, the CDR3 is TGTGCCAGCACCTTCAGGCGCACTGAGCAGTTCTTC.

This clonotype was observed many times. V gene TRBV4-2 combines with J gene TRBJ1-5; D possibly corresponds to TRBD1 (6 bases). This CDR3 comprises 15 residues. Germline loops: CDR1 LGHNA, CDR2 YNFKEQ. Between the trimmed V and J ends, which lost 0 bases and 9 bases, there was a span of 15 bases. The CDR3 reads CASSQDVQGPWPQHF. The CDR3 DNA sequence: TGTGCCAGCAGCCAAGATGTGCAGGGGCCATGGCCCCAGCATTTT.